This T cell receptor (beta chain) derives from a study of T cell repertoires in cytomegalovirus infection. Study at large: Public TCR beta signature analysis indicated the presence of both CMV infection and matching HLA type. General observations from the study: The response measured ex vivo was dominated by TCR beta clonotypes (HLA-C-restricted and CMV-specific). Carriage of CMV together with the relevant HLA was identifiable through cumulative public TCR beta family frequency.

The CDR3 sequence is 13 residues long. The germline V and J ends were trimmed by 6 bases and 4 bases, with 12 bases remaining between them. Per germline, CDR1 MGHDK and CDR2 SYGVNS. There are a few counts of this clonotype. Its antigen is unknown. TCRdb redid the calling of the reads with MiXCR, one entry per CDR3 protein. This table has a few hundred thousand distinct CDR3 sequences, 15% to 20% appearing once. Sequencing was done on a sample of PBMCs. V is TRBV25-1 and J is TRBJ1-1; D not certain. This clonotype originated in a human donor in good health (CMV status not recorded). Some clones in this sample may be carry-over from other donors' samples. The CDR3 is CASRELRGTEAFF. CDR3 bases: TGTGCCAGCAGAGAGCTGCGGGGCACTGAAGCTTTCTTT.